The clone carrying this T cell receptor (beta chain) was recorded a few times. Its cognate antigen is unknown. This CDR3 has 13 amino acids. V gave up 5 bases and J gave up 9 bases, with 16 bases separating them. Germline V CDR1 and CDR2: MNHNY, SVGAGI (reference sequence). Every diagnosis used clinical symptoms, serum thyroxine and TRAb, thyroid ultrasound and orbital computed tomography. The TCR beta CDR3 regions underwent amplification using RNA transcripts as the source. When the TCR CDR3 underwent first-round RT-PCR, the HTBI primer set was used. One entry per CDR3 protein results from TCRdb running MiXCR on the multiplex PCR reads. The sample includes about 700,000 distinct CDR3 sequences, just under 45% seen only once; the top ten take approximately 6.8%. These data originate in a study of T cells in Graves' hyperthyroidism and ophthalmopathy. General study results and limits: Most thyroid clonotypes that were expanded above 0.001 also turned up in blood. Ophthalmopathy was identified by the model a median about seven months ahead of onset. Separating ophthalmopathy from stable hyperthyroidism was achieved by a 13 V-J model.

The chain links TRBV6-6 to TRBJ1-2, with D hard to call. The receptor comes from an adult man with Graves' disease, either hyperthyroidism or ophthalmopathy (not recorded which). Sequenced input: peripheral blood or thyroid tissue (not recorded which). For the CDR3, the DNA is TGTGCCAGCAGTGAAGAAGGGATCCTAAGCTACACCTTC. As protein: CASSEEGILSYTF.